One TCR beta chain is described in this entry. Its antigen remains unidentified. Base qualities are not at hand, and no much larger clone is one base apart. The data belong to a study of T cell repertoires in cytomegalovirus infection (dated by TCRdb to 2018 to 2020). At the level of the whole study: Peptide stimulations targeted recently identified HLA-C-restricted CMV epitopes, whose presentation resists viral immunomodulation, together with well-studied HLA-B-restricted epitopes. Because public TCR beta signatures pointed to carriage of CMV infection together with the matching HLA type, the HLA type of each donor mattered for the analysis. The study at large found these results: Cumulative frequency of public TCR beta family members discriminated carriers of CMV infection plus the relevant HLA type in this cohort and an independent roughly 330-donor cohort. In the ex vivo response, HLA-C-restricted CMV-specific TCR beta clonotypes were dominant, and in two of eight donors the single most frequent clonotype came from this HLA-C-restricted group.

V loses 2 bases, J loses 0 bases, and the germline ends lie 8 bases apart. For CDR1 and CDR2, the germline V gene lists MDHEN and SYDVKM. CDR3 length: 14 amino acids, cysteine to phenylalanine. The only DNA kept is the CDR3, 42 bases in frame from the first base. Sample treatment or condition, as interpreted from the label and publication: in vitro stimulation with specific CMV peptide epitopes to enrich CMV-specific T cells. The instrument given in TCRdb is Illumina HiSeq 1500. TCRdb itself trimmed the public reads at Q25 with fastp, ran MiXCR and retained productive beta chains. CDR3 protein duplicates are merged, each entry listing the most common genes and DNA. The sample profile shows 310,000 or so distinct CDR3 sequences; about 25% of them were found once. Together, the top ten hold more than 10% of the sample.

The rearrangement joined TRBV28 to TRBJ2-7; the D segment cannot be called with confidence. Source: cultured PBMCs, taken from culture after CMV antigen stimulation. The clonotype originates from a human donor in good health (CMV status not recorded). Some clones in this sample may be carry-over from other donors' samples. CDR3 sequence: CASSLETSSYEQYF. The DNA reads as follows: TGTGCCAGCAGTTTAGAGACCAGCTCCTACGAGCAGTACTTC.